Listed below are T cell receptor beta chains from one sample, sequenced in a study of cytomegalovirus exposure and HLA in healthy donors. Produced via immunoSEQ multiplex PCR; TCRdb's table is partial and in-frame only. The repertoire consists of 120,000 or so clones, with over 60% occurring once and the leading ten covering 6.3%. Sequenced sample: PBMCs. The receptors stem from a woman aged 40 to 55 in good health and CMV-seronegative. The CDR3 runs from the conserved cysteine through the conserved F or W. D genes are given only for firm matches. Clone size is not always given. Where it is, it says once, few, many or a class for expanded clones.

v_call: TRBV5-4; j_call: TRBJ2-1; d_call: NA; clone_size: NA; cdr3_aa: CASSFPRFAYNEQFF; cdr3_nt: TGTGCCAGCAGCTTCCCTCGGTTCGCCTACAATGAGCAGTTCTTC
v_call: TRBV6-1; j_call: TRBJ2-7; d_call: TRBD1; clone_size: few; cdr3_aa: CASTGTAPYEQYF; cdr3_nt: TGTGCCAGCACCGGGACAGCGCCCTACGAGCAGTACTTC
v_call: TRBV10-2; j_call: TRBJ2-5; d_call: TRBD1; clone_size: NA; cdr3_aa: CATSRDRGETQYF; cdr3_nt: TGCGCCACCTCCCGGGACAGGGGAGAGACCCAGTACTTC
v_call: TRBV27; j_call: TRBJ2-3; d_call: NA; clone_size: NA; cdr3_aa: CASSLRITDTQYF; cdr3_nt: TGTGCCAGCAGTCTCAGAATAACAGATACGCAGTATTTT
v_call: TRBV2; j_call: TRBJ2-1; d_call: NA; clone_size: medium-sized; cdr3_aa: CASSEEWGVNNEQFF; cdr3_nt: TGTGCCAGCAGTGAAGAGTGGGGGGTGAACAATGAGCAGTTCTTC
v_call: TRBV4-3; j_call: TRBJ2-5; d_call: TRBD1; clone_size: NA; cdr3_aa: CASSQDIPGGRQTQYF; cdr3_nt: TGCGCCAGCAGCCAAGATATACCAGGGGGAAGGCAGACCCAGTACTTC
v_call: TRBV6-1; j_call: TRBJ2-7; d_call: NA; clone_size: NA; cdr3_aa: CASSTMASYEQYF; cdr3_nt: TGTGCCAGCAGTACCATGGCCTCCTACGAGCAGTACTTC
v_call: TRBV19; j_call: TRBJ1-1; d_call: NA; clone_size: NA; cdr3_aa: CASMWEGTEAFF; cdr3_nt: TGTGCCAGTATGTGGGAGGGAACTGAAGCTTTCTTT
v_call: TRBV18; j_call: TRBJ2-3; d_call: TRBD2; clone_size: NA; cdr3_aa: CASSTLAGGPTDTQYF; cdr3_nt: TGTGCCAGCTCAACGCTAGCGGGAGGACCCACAGATACGCAGTATTTT
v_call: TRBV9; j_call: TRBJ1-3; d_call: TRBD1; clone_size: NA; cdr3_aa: CASSEGAGTGPGNTIYF; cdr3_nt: TGTGCCAGCAGCGAAGGCGCGGGGACAGGGCCTGGAAACACCATATATTTT
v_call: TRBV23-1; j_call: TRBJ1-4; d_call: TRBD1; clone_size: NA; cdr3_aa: CASRRGQGAEKLFF; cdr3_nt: TGCGCCAGCCGCAGAGGACAGGGGGCTGAAAAACTGTTTTTT
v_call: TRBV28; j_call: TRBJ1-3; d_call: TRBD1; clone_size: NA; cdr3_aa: CASSLFGQGAGNTIYF; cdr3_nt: TGTGCCAGCAGTTTATTCGGTCAGGGGGCCGGAAACACCATATATTTT
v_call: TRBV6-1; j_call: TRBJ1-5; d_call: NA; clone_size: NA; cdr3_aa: CASSGSYVRPQHF; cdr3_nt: TGTGCCAGCAGTGGAAGTTACGTGCGGCCCCAGCATTTT
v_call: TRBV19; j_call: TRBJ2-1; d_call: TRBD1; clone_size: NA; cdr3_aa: CASSNQGAYNEQFF; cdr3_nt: TGTGCCAGTAGCAATCAGGGGGCCTACAATGAGCAGTTCTTC
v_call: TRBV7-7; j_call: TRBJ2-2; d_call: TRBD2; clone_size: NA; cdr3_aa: CASSLEPGLAGGTGELFF; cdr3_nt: TGTGCTAGCAGCTTAGAACCGGGACTAGCGGGAGGGACCGGGGAGCTGTTTTTT
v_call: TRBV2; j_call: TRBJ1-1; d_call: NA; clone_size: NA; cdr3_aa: CASRRPFANTEAFF; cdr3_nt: TGTGCCAGTAGGCGGCCATTCGCGAACACTGAAGCTTTCTTT
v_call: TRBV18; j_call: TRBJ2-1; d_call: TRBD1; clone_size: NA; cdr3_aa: CASSQYDRVQFF; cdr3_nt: TGTGCCAGCTCACAGTACGACAGGGTCCAGTTCTTC
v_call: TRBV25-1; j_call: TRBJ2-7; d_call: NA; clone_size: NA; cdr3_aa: CASSDSTLYEQYF; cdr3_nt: TGTGCCAGCAGTGATTCGACACTGTACGAGCAGTACTTC
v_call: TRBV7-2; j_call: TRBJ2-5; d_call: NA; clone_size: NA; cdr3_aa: CASSRYGGLQETQYF; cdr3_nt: TGTGCCAGCAGCCGCTACGGGGGGCTCCAAGAGACCCAGTACTTC
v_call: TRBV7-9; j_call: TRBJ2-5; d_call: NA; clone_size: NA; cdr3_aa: CASSWGKETQYF; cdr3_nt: TGTGCCAGCAGCTGGGGCAAAGAGACCCAGTACTTC
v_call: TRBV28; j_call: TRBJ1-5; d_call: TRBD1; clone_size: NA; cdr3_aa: CASSLLQGKEGQGSNQPQHF; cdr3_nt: TGTGCCAGCAGTTTATTACAGGGGAAAGAAGGACAGGGAAGCAATCAGCCCCAGCATTTT
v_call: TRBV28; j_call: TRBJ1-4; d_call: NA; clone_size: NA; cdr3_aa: CASSLRGGVEKLFF; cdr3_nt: TGTGCCAGCAGTTTGAGGGGGGGGGTTGAAAAACTGTTTTTT
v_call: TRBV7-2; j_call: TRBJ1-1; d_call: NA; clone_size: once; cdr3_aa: CASSKSRGGTEAFF; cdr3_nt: TGTGCCAGCAGCAAGTCTCGGGGTGGGACTGAAGCTTTCTTT
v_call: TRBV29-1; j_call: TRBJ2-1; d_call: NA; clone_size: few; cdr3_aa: CSHLQGNEQFF; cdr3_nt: TGCAGTCACTTACAGGGCAATGAGCAGTTCTTC
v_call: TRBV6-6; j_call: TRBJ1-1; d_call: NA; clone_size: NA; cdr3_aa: CASSYWTEMNTEAFF; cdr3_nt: TGTGCCAGCAGTTACTGGACAGAAATGAACACTGAAGCTTTCTTT
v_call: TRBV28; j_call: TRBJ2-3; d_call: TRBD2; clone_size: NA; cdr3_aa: CASSLRPAGVTDTQYF; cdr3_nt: TGTGCCAGCAGTTTAAGGCCAGCGGGAGTCACAGATACGCAGTATTTT
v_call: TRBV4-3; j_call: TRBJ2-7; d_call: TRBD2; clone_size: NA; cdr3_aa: CASSQEAGGGTYEQYF; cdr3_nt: TGCGCCAGCAGCCAAGAAGCGGGAGGAGGAACCTACGAGCAGTACTTC
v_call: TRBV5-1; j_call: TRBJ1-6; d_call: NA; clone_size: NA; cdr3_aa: CASRQTDSYNSPLHF; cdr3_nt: TGCGCCAGCAGGCAGACAGACTCCTATAATTCACCCCTCCACTTT
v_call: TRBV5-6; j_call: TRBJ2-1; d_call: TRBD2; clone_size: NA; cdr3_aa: CASSWTSANEQFF; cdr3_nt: TGTGCCAGCAGCTGGACTAGTGCCAATGAGCAGTTCTTC
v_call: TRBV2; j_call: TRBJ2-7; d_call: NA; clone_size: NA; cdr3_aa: CASRRDTPYEQYF; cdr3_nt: TGTGCCAGCAGGAGGGACACCCCCTACGAGCAGTACTTC
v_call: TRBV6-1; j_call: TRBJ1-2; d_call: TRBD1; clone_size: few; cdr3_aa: CASNTGVGGYTF; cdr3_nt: TGTGCCAGCAACACAGGGGTGGGTGGCTACACCTTC
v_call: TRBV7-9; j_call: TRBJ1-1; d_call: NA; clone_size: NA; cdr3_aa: CSSSLGSTEAFF; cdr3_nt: TGTTCCAGCAGCTTAGGTAGCACTGAAGCTTTCTTT
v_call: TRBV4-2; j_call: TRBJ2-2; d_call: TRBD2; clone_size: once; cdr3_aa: CASSQSGTSYVGELFF; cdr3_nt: TGTGCCAGCAGCCAATCCGGGACTAGTTATGTCGGGGAGCTGTTTTTT
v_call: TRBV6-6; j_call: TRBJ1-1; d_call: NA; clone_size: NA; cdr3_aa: CASSLVQGRGTEAFF; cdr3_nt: TGTGCCAGCAGTCTAGTACAGGGTCGTGGGACTGAAGCTTTCTTT
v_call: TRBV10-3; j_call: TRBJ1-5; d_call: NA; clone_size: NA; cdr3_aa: CASRLWANQPQHF; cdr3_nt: TGTGCCAGCCGATTATGGGCCAATCAGCCCCAGCATTTT
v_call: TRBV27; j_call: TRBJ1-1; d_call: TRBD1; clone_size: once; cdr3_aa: CASSPRTGVEAFF; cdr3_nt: TGTGCCAGCAGTCCTAGGACAGGGGTTGAAGCTTTCTTT
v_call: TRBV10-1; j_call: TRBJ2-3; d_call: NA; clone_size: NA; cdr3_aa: CASSGSSISDSEEGTDTQYF; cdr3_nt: TGCGCCAGCAGTGGTAGCAGTATTTCTGACTCGGAGGAGGGCACAGATACGCAGTATTTT
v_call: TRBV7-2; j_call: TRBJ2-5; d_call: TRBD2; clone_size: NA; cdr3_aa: CASSLLGGGGQETQYF; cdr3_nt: TGTGCCAGCAGCTTATTGGGGGGGGGTGGCCAAGAGACCCAGTACTTC
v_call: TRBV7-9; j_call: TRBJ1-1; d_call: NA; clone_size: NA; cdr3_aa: CASSSGFPAFF; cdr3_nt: TGTGCCAGCAGCTCAGGTTTTCCAGCTTTCTTT
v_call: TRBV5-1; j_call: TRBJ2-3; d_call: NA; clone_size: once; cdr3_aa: CASDLGLARSTDTQYF; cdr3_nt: TGCGCTAGCGATCTAGGGCTAGCGAGGTCAACAGATACGCAGTATTTT
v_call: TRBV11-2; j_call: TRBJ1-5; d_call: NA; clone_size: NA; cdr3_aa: CASSLDMAQPQHF; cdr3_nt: TGTGCCAGCAGCTTAGATATGGCACAGCCCCAGCATTTT